The sequence of this T cell receptor beta chain was determined in a study of glioma-infiltrating T cells after dendritic cell vaccination. Looking at the study overall: Glioblastoma patients came from Phase I and II dendritic cell vaccination trials. The study, taken as a whole, reports: No direct clonality-survival link was found; a diverse polyclonal response may matter.

Method: immunoSEQ multiplex PCR; TCRdb's copy keeps in-frame clones and lacks some. The table shows some 78,000 clones, with 85% occurring only once. Regarding time point: after dendritic cell vaccination, including at tumor progression/relapse. Patients had residual fresh-frozen tumor tissue and more than two years of survival data. Isocitrate dehydrogenase mutation was absent in all glioblastoma patients. About this clone: Its antigen is undetermined.

The CDR3 spans 15 residues. Trimming stripped 5 bases from V and 2 bases from J, with 16 bases between. Germline assignment: CDR1 SGHKS and CDR2 YYEKEE (reference sequence). The rearrangement joins TRBV5-5 to TRBJ1-2; TRBD1 might be the D (5 bases). This sequence originates from a human donor with glioblastoma. The sequencing used blood, collected after dendritic cell vaccination. CDR3 sequence reads: CASRRDTGGNYGYTF. In DNA form, the CDR3 reads TGTGCCAGCAGGAGAGACACGGGGGGGAACTATGGCTACACCTTC.